This T cell receptor beta chain was observed in a study of CD8+CD57+ T cells in acquired aplastic anemia. Genomic DNA provided the template from which TCR beta VDJ and CDR3 profiles were obtained. MiXCR, run by TCRdb on the reads, gives a single entry per CDR3 protein. The sample lists roughly 81,000 distinct CDR3 sequences; about 45% were seen once. From germline, CDR1 is WSHSY and CDR2 SAAADI. This CDR3 comprises 11 residues. Trimming took 2 bases from V and 8 from J, leaving 6 bases between them. The sample comprised sorted CD4+, CD8+, or CD8+CD57+ T cells (not recorded which) from PBMCs. This chain uses TRBV10-2 with TRBJ1-1; no definite D call. The origin of this receptor is a human donor in good health, serving as a control. CDR3 bases: TGCGCCAGCAGTGAGGGAGGAGAAGCTTTCTTT. It specifies CASSEGGEAFF.